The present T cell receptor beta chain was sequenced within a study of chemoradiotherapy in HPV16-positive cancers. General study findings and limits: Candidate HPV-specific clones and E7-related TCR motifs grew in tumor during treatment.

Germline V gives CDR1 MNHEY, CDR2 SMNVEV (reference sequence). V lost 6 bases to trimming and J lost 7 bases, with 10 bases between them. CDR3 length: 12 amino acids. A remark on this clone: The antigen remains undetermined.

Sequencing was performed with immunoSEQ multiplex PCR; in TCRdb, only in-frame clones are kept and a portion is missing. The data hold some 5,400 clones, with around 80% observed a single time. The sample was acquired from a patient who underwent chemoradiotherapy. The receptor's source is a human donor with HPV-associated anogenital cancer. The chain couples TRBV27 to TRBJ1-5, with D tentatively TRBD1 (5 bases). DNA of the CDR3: TGTGCCAGCAGCCGGGGGGACCAGCCCCAGCATTTT. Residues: CASSRGDQPQHF.